This entry lists 31 T cell receptor beta chains sequenced from one sample in a study of cytomegalovirus exposure and HLA in healthy donors. The PCR contained 60 Vbeta and 13 Jbeta primers. Assay used: immunoSEQ multiplex PCR; TCRdb lists only in-frame clones, some missing. Of about 130,000 clones listed, 83% are singletons. The specimen sequenced was PBMCs. The source is a girl aged 2 to 10 in good health and CMV-seronegative.

The V call is TRBV5-7, the J call TRBJ1-3; D is ambiguous. TRBV5-7 is placed among ORFs of uncertain function. V was clipped by 0 bases and J by 0 bases, with 10 bases between them. The CDR3 length is 16 residues. The DNA of the CDR3 is TGTGCCAGCAGCTTGGTTGCCCGGGGCTCTGGAAACACCATATATTTT. It specifies CASSLVARGSGNTIYF.

The CDR3 here is CASSPPGGGNYGYTF. The CDR3 region has the DNA TGTGCCAGCAGCCCGCCGGGCGGGGGGAACTATGGCTACACCTTC. V and J are TRBV16 and TRBJ1-2, with a tentative D call TRBD1 (5 bases). Germline V gene sequence: CDR1 KGHSY, CDR2 FQNENV. There are 15 residues in the CDR3. Trimming removed 4 bases from V and 2 bases from J, with 14 bases in between.

V usage is TRBV6-1 and J usage is TRBJ1-2; the D gene is possibly TRBD1 (6 bases). In germline, CDR1 is MNHNS, CDR2 SASEGT. There are 14 residues in the CDR3. The V end was cut by 0 bases, the J end by 4 bases, with 9 bases between. The CDR3 DNA sequence: TGTGCCAGCAGTGAAGCGAGGACAGTCTATGGCTACACCTTC. Its protein is CASSEARTVYGYTF.

The CDR3 here is CASSFDRNSNQPQHF. The CDR3 region has the DNA TGTGCCAGCAGCTTCGACAGGAATAGCAATCAGCCCCAGCATTTT. This sequence joins TRBV6-1 and TRBJ1-5; a possible D gene is TRBD1 (6 bases). The CDR3 runs to 15 residues. CDR1 is MNHNS, CDR2 SASEGT, per germline. Trimming took off 6 bases at V and 0 bases at J, with 12 bases between the two ends.

This clone was observed a handful of times. V is TRBV6-4 and J is TRBJ2-3; unclear D gene. Trimming took off 3 bases at V and 3 bases at J, with 10 bases between the two ends. The CDR3 runs to 14 residues. Germline CDR1 and CDR2: MRHNA and SNTAGT. The CDR3 sequence is CASSEVDGTDTQYF. CDR3 nucleotides: TGTGCCAGCAGTGAGGTCGACGGGACAGATACGCAGTATTTT.

This chain joins TRBV10-3 and TRBJ1-2, with 7 bases identical to TRBD1. Germline V lookup: CDR1 ENHRY, CDR2 SYGVKD. V dropped 4 bases and J dropped 4; count of bases not matched to a gene: 6. This CDR3 contains 14 residues. CDR3 sequence reads: CAISVGQGVYGYTF. CDR3 DNA sequence: TGTGCCATCAGTGTAGGTCAGGGGGTCTATGGCTACACCTTC.

Comments on this clone: In the same sample, other DNA sequences code for this CDR3. The V and J genes are TRBV10-3 and TRBJ2-2, with TRBD1 matching 7 bases. This CDR3 has 13 residues. CDR1 is ENHRY and CDR2 is SYGVKD in the germline V gene. The CDR3 nucleotides are TGTGCGTCGGGGACAGCGAACACCGGGGAGCTGTTTTTT. Translated, it gives CASGTANTGELFF.

This clone has more than one count but fewer than ten. This rearrangement joins TRBV4-3 to TRBJ2-1; 7 nucleotides match TRBD2. In germline, CDR1 is LGHNA, CDR2 YSLEER. Germline trimming cut 1 base from V and 1 base from J; bases unmatched to any gene: 7. This CDR3 is built from 17 residues. The CDR3 sequence: CASSQVMLAVSYNEQFF. DNA for the CDR3: TGCGCCAGCAGCCAAGTAATGCTAGCGGTATCCTACAATGAGCAGTTCTTC.

V usage is TRBV6-6 and J usage is TRBJ2-5, with 10 bases identical to TRBD2. Germline V gene lookup returns CDR1 MNHNY and CDR2 SVGAGI (reference sequence). The J segment lost 5 bases and the V segment lost 3 bases, leaving 9 bases of the junction unmatched. The CDR3 length is 16 residues. CDR3 residues: CASSYTAGGGWETQYF. Here the CDR3 DNA reads TGTGCCAGCAGTTATACAGCGGGAGGGGGGTGGGAGACCCAGTACTTC.

The V call is TRBV7-9, the J call TRBJ1-2; D might be TRBD1 (6 bases). V lost 5 bases, J lost 4 bases, and 11 bases lay in between. Looked up from germline, CDR1 is SEHNR and CDR2 is FQNEAQ (reference sequence). The CDR3 is 13 residues long. CDR3 loop: CASSHEGGYGYTF. In DNA, the CDR3 is TGTGCCAGCAGCCACGAAGGGGGCTATGGCTACACCTTC.

The chain links TRBV29-1 to TRBJ1-2; D is perhaps TRBD1 (5 bases). The CDR3 spans 13 residues. Trimming removed 6 bases from V and 3 bases from J, with 14 bases in between. In germline, CDR1 is SQVTM, CDR2 ANQGSEA. CDR3 sequence: CSVRTQPDYGYTF. CDR3 nucleotide sequence: TGCAGCGTAAGGACACAGCCAGACTATGGCTACACCTTC.

This chain links TRBV28 with TRBJ1-1; D is perhaps TRBD1 (6 bases). With 6 bases removed from V and 6 bases from J, the gap between germline ends came to 20 bases. The CDR3 totals 15 residues. CDR1 is MDHEN, CDR2 SYDVKM, per germline. This chain's CDR3 is CASSYFTGKVPEAFF. Written as DNA, the CDR3 is TGTGCCAGCAGCTACTTCACAGGGAAAGTTCCTGAAGCTTTCTTT.

The chain combines TRBV7-6 with TRBJ2-7; the match to TRBD2 covers 14 bases. Losses at the gene ends were 6 bases for V and 3 bases for J; bases not matched to a gene: 4. Germline loops: CDR1 SGHVS, CDR2 FNYEAQ. The CDR3 runs 15 residues. For the CDR3, the DNA is TGTGCCAGCAGTCGAGGGACTAGCGGGAGCTACGAGCAGTACTTC. This sequence encodes CASSRGTSGSYEQYF.

This clone was recorded a few times. The chain links TRBV6-6 to TRBJ1-5; TRBD1 agrees at 8 bases. After removal of 5 bases from V and 6 bases from J, the junction contained 3 bases not matched to a gene. Germline CDR1 and CDR2: MNHNY and SVGAGI (reference sequence). The CDR3 is 13 amino acids. In DNA form, the CDR3 reads TGTGCCAGCAGTACAGGGGGAGGTCAGCCCCAGCATTTT. Its protein is CASSTGGGQPQHF.

This chain uses TRBV30 with TRBJ1-2, with D maybe TRBD1 (5 bases). V was clipped by 3 bases and J by 8 bases, with 16 bases between them. This CDR3 has 13 residues. Germline CDR1 is GTSNPN and CDR2 is SVGIG (reference sequence). The CDR3 is CAWRLRQGEGYTF. The CDR3 nucleotides are TGTGCCTGGAGGCTGAGGCAGGGTGAAGGCTACACCTTC.

V and J are TRBV7-6 and TRBJ2-1; weak D call: TRBD2 (6 bases). The CDR3 is 14 residues long. Trimming cost V 2 bases and J 11 bases, with 16 bases left between them. The germline V gene encodes CDR1 SGHVS and CDR2 FNYEAQ. CDR3 coding DNA: TGTGCCAGCAGCTTACTACAGGAGGGCTTTAAGCAGTTCTTC. It yields the protein CASSLLQEGFKQFF.

The chain couples TRBV4-1 to TRBJ1-5; D is unclear. The CDR3 consists of 19 residues. Germline CDR1 is MGHRA and CDR2 is YSYEKL. V dropped 3 bases and J dropped 0 bases, with 21 bases sitting between them. CDR3 sequence reads: CASSQELTTTVYSNQPQHF. The CDR3 DNA follows: TGCGCCAGCAGCCAGGAATTAACGACTACGGTGTATAGCAATCAGCCCCAGCATTTT.

For this clone: Other nucleotide sequences from this sample produce the same CDR3. The rearrangement joins TRBV4-1 to TRBJ2-7; D is perhaps TRBD1 (7 bases). The CDR3 is made up of 15 amino acids. V lost 1 base to trimming and J lost 3 bases, with 13 bases between them. CDR1 and CDR2 (germline): MGHRA, YSYEKL. In DNA form, the CDR3 reads TGCGCCAGCAGCCAAGGGAGGGGGCAAGTCTACGAGCAGTACTTC. Its translation is CASSQGRGQVYEQYF.

This clone has just a few counts. The rearrangement joins TRBV2 to TRBJ2-3; a weak D match, TRBD2 (5 bases). With 6 bases removed from V and 0 bases from J, the gap between germline ends came to 13 bases. The CDR3 totals 15 residues. Germline V gene lookup returns CDR1 SNHLY and CDR2 FYNNEI. In DNA form, the CDR3 reads TGTGCCAGCAGCGATAGCGAACCTAGCACAGATACGCAGTATTTT. Protein sequence: CASSDSEPSTDTQYF.

This chain links TRBV29-1 with TRBJ1-4; D perhaps matches TRBD1 (5 bases). Trimming took 3 bases from V and 4 from J, leaving 12 bases between them. Germline CDR1 is SQVTM and CDR2 is ANQGSEA. The CDR3 extends over 14 amino acids. The CDR3 DNA reads TGCAGCGTTGAGGTAGACAGAAATAATGAAAAACTGTTTTTT. Amino acid sequence: CSVEVDRNNEKLFF.

This clone was counted a single time. The chain has TRBV4-1 and TRBJ2-7, with 8 bases that match TRBD2. Germline CDR1 is MGHRA and CDR2 is YSYEKL. The CDR3 consists of 15 residues. V shed 0 bases and J 4 bases; nucleotides not matched to a gene: 5. The DNA for the CDR3 is TGCGCCAGCAGCCAAGAAGCGGGAGTGGCGTACGAGCAGTACTTC. Protein product: CASSQEAGVAYEQYF.

This clone appeared a few times. The sample holds other DNA sequences that translate to the same CDR3. The chain couples TRBV9 to TRBJ2-7, with D perhaps matching TRBD1 (6 bases). Germline V gene data show CDR1 as SGDLS and CDR2 as YYNGEE. The CDR3 covers 12 residues. V was shortened by 3 bases and J by 4 bases, with 8 bases between the two germline ends. The CDR3 is CASSATGYEQYF. DNA of the CDR3: TGTGCCAGCAGCGCCACAGGGTACGAGCAGTACTTC.

The V gene is TRBV7-3, the J gene TRBJ2-1; D may be TRBD1 (6 bases). CDR1 and CDR2 (germline): SGHTA, FQGTGA. The CDR3 totals 18 residues. Between the trimmed V and J ends, which lost 3 bases and 0 bases, there was a span of 18 bases. The CDR3 spells CASSLSKPTGSSYNEQFF. In DNA, the CDR3 is TGTGCCAGCAGCTTGAGCAAACCGACAGGTAGCTCCTACAATGAGCAGTTCTTC. Full variable domain (rest looked up from reference TRBV7-3 and TRBJ2-1): GAGVSQTPSNKVTEKGKYVELRCDPISGHTALYWYRQSLGQGPEFLIYFQGTGAADDSGLPNDRFFAVRPEGSVSTLKIQRTERGDSAVYLCASSLSKPTGSSYNEQFFGPGTRLTVL.

This clone was counted a few times. The chain joins TRBV30 to TRBJ1-3, with unresolved D. Trimming stripped 3 bases from V and 0 bases from J, with 6 bases between. CDR3 size: 13 residues. Germline assignment: CDR1 GTSNPN and CDR2 SVGIG (reference sequence). CDR3 in DNA: TGTGCCTGGAGAACCAGCTCTGGAAACACCATATATTTT. This gives the protein CAWRTSSGNTIYF.

This clone was detected only once. This chain joins TRBV6-1 and TRBJ2-7, with TRBD1 identical over 7 bases. CDR1 and CDR2 (germline): MNHNS, SASEGT. Unmatched junction bases numbered 12, after V lost 8 bases and J lost 5 bases. This CDR3 spans 14 amino acids. CDR3 in DNA: TGTGCCAGCTCCTTAACAGACAGGGTCCACGAGCAGTACTTC. It is translated as CASSLTDRVHEQYF.

This chain joins TRBV28 and TRBJ1-2; TRBD1 might be the D (6 bases). CDR3 length: 16 residues. The V gene lost 4 bases and the J gene lost 4 bases, with 19 bases spanning the gap. CDR1 and CDR2 from the germline V gene are MDHEN and SYDVKM. The CDR3 loop reads CASSSNRASVVYGYTF. CDR3 DNA sequence: TGTGCCAGCAGTTCTAACAGGGCCTCGGTGGTCTATGGCTACACCTTC.

V is TRBV7-2 and J is TRBJ2-7; D uncertain. Germline assignment: CDR1 SGHTA and CDR2 FQGNSA. V lost 7 bases to trimming and J lost 4 bases, with 8 bases between them. This CDR3 spans 11 amino acids. CDR3 sequence: CASIFGYEQYF. CDR3 in DNA: TGTGCCAGCATATTCGGGTACGAGCAGTACTTC.

The V call is TRBV7-9, the J call TRBJ1-2; D might be TRBD1 (5 bases). The germline V gene encodes CDR1 SEHNR and CDR2 FQNEAQ (reference sequence). Trimming removed 3 bases from V and 3 bases from J, with 11 bases in between. This CDR3 is built from 14 residues. The CDR3 nucleotides are TGTGCCAGCAGCTTCGGGGGGAGCTACTATGGCTACACCTTC. This translates into CASSFGGSYYGYTF.

CDR3 protein: CASSQSSGTVNTGELFF. The CDR3 DNA sequence: TGCGCCAGCAGTCAATCGAGTGGGACAGTGAACACCGGGGAGCTGTTTTTT. The chain is built from TRBV23-1 and TRBJ2-2, with 7 bases lining up with TRBD1. TRBV23-1 is classed as an ORF, of uncertain function. The CDR3 has 17 residues. Trimming cost V 0 bases and J 1 base; bases outside gene matches: 5.

This clone was observed a single time. The chain combines TRBV4-1 with TRBJ2-2; D gene uncertain. This CDR3 region has 14 residues. Germline V gene data show CDR1 as MGHRA and CDR2 as YSYEKL. V lost 2 bases and J lost 2, with 6 bases in between. CDR3 in amino acids: CASSQYSNTGELFF. CDR3 DNA sequence: TGCGCCAGCAGCCAATACAGCAACACCGGGGAGCTGTTTTTT.

The rearrangement joins TRBV4-1 to TRBJ1-1, with TRBD1 matching 8 bases. Germline loops: CDR1 MGHRA, CDR2 YSYEKL. V gave up 0 bases and J gave up 11 bases; unmatched junction bases: 11. This CDR3 is 15 amino acids long. The CDR3 nucleotides read TGCGCCAGCAGCCAAGAAGGGGGCAGGCAGGGGGCGGCTTTCTTT. Translated: CASSQEGGRQGAAFF.